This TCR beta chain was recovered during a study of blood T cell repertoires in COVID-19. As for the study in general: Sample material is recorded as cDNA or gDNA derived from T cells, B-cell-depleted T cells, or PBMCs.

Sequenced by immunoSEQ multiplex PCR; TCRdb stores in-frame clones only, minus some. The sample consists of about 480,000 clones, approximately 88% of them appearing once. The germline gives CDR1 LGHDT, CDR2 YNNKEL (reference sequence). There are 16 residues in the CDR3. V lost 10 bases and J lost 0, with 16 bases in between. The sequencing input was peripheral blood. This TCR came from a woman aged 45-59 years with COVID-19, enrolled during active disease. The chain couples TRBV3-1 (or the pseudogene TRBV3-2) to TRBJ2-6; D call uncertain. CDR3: CATSIRSYSGANVLTF. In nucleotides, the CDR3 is TGTGCCACCTCGATCAGGTCTTACTCTGGGGCCAACGTCCTGACTTTC.